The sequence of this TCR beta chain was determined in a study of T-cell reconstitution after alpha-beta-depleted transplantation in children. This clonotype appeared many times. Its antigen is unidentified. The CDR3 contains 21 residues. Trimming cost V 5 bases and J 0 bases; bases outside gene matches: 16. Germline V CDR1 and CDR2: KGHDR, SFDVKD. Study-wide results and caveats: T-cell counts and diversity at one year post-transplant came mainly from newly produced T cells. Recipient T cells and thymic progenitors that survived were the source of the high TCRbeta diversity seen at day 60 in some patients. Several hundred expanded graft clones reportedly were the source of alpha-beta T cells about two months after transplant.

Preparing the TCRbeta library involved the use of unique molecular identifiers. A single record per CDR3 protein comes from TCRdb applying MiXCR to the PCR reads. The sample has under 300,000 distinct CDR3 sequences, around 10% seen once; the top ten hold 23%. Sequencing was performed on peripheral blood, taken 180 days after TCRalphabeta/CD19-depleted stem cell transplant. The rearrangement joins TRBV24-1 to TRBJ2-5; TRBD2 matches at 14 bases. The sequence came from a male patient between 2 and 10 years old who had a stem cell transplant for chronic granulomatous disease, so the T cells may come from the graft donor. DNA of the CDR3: TGTGCCACCAGTGGATCGGAAATCCGGGGACTAGCGGGAGAGCACCAAGAGACCCAGTACTTC. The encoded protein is CATSGSEIRGLAGEHQETQYF.